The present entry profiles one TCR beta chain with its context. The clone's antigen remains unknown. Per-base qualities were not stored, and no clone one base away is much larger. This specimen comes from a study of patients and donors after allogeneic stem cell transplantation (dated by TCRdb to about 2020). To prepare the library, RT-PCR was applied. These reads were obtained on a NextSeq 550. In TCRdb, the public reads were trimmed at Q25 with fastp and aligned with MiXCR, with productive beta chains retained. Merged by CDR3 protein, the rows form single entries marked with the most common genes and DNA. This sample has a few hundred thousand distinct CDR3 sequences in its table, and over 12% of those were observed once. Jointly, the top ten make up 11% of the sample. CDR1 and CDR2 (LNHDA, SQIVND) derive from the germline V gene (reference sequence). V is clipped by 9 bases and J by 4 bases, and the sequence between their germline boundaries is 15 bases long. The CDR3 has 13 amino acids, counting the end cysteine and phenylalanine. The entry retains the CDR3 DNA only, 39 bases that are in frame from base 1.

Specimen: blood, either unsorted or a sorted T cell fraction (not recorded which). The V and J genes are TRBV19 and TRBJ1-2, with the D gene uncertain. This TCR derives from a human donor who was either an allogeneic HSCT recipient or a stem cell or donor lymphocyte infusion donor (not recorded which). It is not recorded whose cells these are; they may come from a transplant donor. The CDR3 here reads CASERRSSYGYTF. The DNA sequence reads TGTGCCAGCGAGCGGCGTTCGAGCTATGGCTACACCTTC. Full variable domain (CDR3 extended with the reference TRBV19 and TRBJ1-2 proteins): DGGITQSPKYLFRKEGQNVTLSCEQNLNHDAMYWYRQDPGQGLRLIYYSQIVNDFQKGDIAEGYSVSREKKESFPLTVTSAQKNPTAFYLCASERRSSYGYTFGSGTRLTVV.